The T cell receptor beta chain described here comes from a study of metastatic and nonmetastatic thyroid tumors. Notes on the study in general: According to reports, the diversity of TCR beta was significantly higher in malignant thyroid tumors than in benign nodules, and this held in both blood and tumor samples.

MiXCR was used by TCRdb to re-call the PCR reads. Altogether approximately 21,000 clones are present, more than 25% being singletons, with the ten largest covering about 5.5%. About this clone: The antigen remains unidentified. Germline is not matched at one junction end, which may reflect a read error.

The germline V gene encodes CDR1 SGHRS and CDR2 YFSETQ. The CDR3 runs to 15 residues. There were no patients who had received any treatment before thyroid surgery. The specimen was tumor tissue. J is TRBJ2-2 and V is TRBV5-1; 7 bases are shared with TRBD1. The source is a female donor with papillary thyroid cancer or a benign thyroid nodule (not recorded which). Some clones in this sample may be carry-over from other donors' samples. CDR3 DNA: TGCGCCAGCAGCCCAACGACAGGGTGCACCTGGGAGCTGTTTTTT. It specifies CASSPTTGCTWELFF.